A selection of T cell receptor beta chains follows, all from one sample in a study of T cells in narcolepsy. Profiled with immunoSEQ multiplex PCR; TCRdb holds only in-frame clones, not every one. The sample carries over 25,000 clones, approximately 78% recorded once. The sequenced material came from CD45RA- memory CD4+ T cells from PBMCs. All receptors come from a human donor with narcolepsy. Each CDR3 is given with its conserved first and last residue. Fields, in order: D gene, clone size, V gene, J gene, CDR3 DNA, CDR3 protein. The D gene is left open where the match is weak. Some rows have no size entry. The others give once, few or many, or a class for an expanded clone.

TRBD1	once	TRBV6-4	TRBJ1-1	TGTGCTTACCGGGACAGGGAAGGAGGAGGCACTGAAGCTTTCTTT	CAYRDREGGGTEAFF
NA	NA	TRBV19	TRBJ2-1	TGTGCCAGTAGTTCAGCGGAAGCTGGTGAGCAGTTCTTC	CASSSAEAGEQFF
TRBD1	once	TRBV6-1	TRBJ1-4	TGTGCCAGCAGTATCCGACAGGGGCCTAATGAAAAACTGTTTTTT	CASSIRQGPNEKLFF
NA	NA	TRBV12-5	TRBJ1-1	TGTGCTAGTGGTAGGGGCAGGGAGAACACTGAAGCTTTCTTT	CASGRGRENTEAFF
NA	NA	TRBV9	TRBJ1-5	TGTGCCAGCATTGGGGATCTAAATCAGCCCCAGCATTTT	CASIGDLNQPQHF
NA	NA	TRBV2	TRBJ2-4	TGTGCCAGCAGTCCGACGGGCACGGGCGGGCTAGCCAAAAACATTCAGTACTTC	CASSPTGTGGLAKNIQYF
NA	NA	TRBV10-3	TRBJ1-1	TGTGCCATCAAAGATGGAGGTGAAGCTTTCTTT	CAIKDGGEAFF
TRBD2	NA	TRBV19	TRBJ2-7	TGTGCCAGTAGAATCAGCGGGGCTGCAACCTACGAGCAGTACTTC	CASRISGAATYEQYF
NA	few	TRBV7-8	TRBJ2-5	TGTGCCAGCAGCTTCCAGTACCAAGAGACCCAGTACTTC	CASSFQYQETQYF
TRBD1	NA	TRBV4-2	TRBJ2-7	TGTGCCAGCAGCCAGGGACAGAGCTCCTACGAGCAGTACTTC	CASSQGQSSYEQYF
NA	NA	TRBV7-9	TRBJ1-2	TGTGCCAGCAGCCCCGGAATATCACAGGACGGCTATGAGGATGTCACCTTC	CASSPGISQDGYEDVTF
TRBD2	NA	TRBV7-2	TRBJ2-7	TGTGCCAGCAGCTTAGGGCTAGCGGGGTTCTACGAGCAGTACTTC	CASSLGLAGFYEQYF
NA	once	TRBV21-1	TRBJ2-7	TGTGCCAGCAGCACCTCAGGGTACAGCTACGAGCAGTACTTC	CASSTSGYSYEQYF
NA	NA	TRBV5-1	TRBJ2-3	TGCGCCAGCAGCTTGGTTGGCACAGATACGCAGTATTTT	CASSLVGTDTQYF
NA	NA	TRBV11-2	TRBJ2-7	TGTGCCAGCAGCCTAGGAGGGGGGCCCTACGAGCAGTACTTC	CASSLGGGPYEQYF
TRBD1	NA	TRBV5-6	TRBJ1-2	TGTGCCAGCAGCCCTCAGGGGGTTGTAGTCGGTGGCTACACCTTC	CASSPQGVVVGGYTF
TRBD1	few	TRBV5-6	TRBJ1-6	TGTGCCAGCAGCACGGACAGGGGGCTAAATTCACCCCTCCACTTT	CASSTDRGLNSPLHF
NA	few	TRBV6-4	TRBJ2-3	TGTGCCAGCAGTCAAAAACGGGGGTCTAGCACAGATACGCAGTATTTT	CASSQKRGSSTDTQYF
TRBD1	NA	TRBV4-2	TRBJ2-7	TGTGCCAGCAGCCCACTATATGTACAGGGGGCCTACGAGCAGTACTTC	CASSPLYVQGAYEQYF
NA	once	TRBV21-1	TRBJ2-7	TGTGCCAGCAGCAAAGTAACTAGCGCGTATACCTACGAGCAGTACTTC	CASSKVTSAYTYEQYF
NA	NA	TRBV5-8	TRBJ2-1	TGTGCCAGCAGCTTGGATTGGCTAGCTGGGGGTGAGCAGTTCTTC	CASSLDWLAGGEQFF
NA	NA	TRBV11-2	TRBJ2-5	TGTGCCAGCAGCTTTCAGGGGGGTCGAGAGACCCAGTACTTC	CASSFQGGRETQYF
NA	NA	TRBV7-8	TRBJ2-1	TGTGCCAGCAGCTTAGGGGTCGGTCAGTTCTTC	CASSLGVGQFF
NA	NA	TRBV6-6	TRBJ2-5	TGTGCCAGCAGTGGGGGGACCCAGTACTTC	CASSGGTQYF
NA	NA	TRBV11-1	TRBJ2-5	TGTGCCAGCAGCCGGGACCAACAAGAGACCCAGTACTTC	CASSRDQQETQYF
NA	NA	TRBV2	TRBJ2-7	TGTGCCAGCAGGGGCCCCTCGTACGAGCAGTACTTC	CASRGPSYEQYF
NA	NA	TRBV11-2	TRBJ1-2	TGTGCCAGCAGCTTAGACAGGGCCGTTCTCTATGGCTACACCTTC	CASSLDRAVLYGYTF
NA	once	TRBV7-8	TRBJ2-5	TGTGCCAGCAGCTTAAAGGGGACCCAAGAGACCCAGTACTTC	CASSLKGTQETQYF
TRBD1	NA	TRBV5-1	TRBJ1-3	TGCGCCAGCAGCGATTCTCTACAGGGGTCTGGAAACACCATATATTTT	CASSDSLQGSGNTIYF
TRBD1	medium-sized	TRBV19	TRBJ1-4	TGTGCCAGTAGTGTCGAGTTCGGTACGACAGGGAGGGATGAAAAACTGTTTTTT	CASSVEFGTTGRDEKLFF
NA	NA	TRBV7-3	TRBJ2-2	TGTGCCAGCAGCTTATCCCCACCGTGGGAGGCGACCGGGGAGCTGTTTTTT	CASSLSPPWEATGELFF
TRBD1	NA	TRBV5-1	TRBJ1-2	TGCGCCAGCAGCCCGGGGGACAGGAAAAACTATGGCTACACCTTC	CASSPGDRKNYGYTF
TRBD1	NA	TRBV2	TRBJ2-3	TGTGCCAGCACTTCTTTCGGGACAGGGGTAGATACGCAGTATTTT	CASTSFGTGVDTQYF
NA	NA	TRBV7-6	TRBJ1-4	TGTGCCAGCAGCTTACAGCCTGCAACTAATGAAAAACTGTTTTTT	CASSLQPATNEKLFF